This T cell receptor beta chain was identified in a study of T cell repertoires in cytomegalovirus infection. Overall study context: Public TCR beta signatures indicated both CMV infection and matching HLA type. Broader study findings: Individuals carrying CMV plus the relevant HLA were identified by cumulative frequency of public TCR beta families. What dominated the ex vivo response were HLA-C-restricted CMV-specific TCR beta clonotypes.

There are a few counts of this clonotype. Its specificity is unknown. TCRdb ran MiXCR on the reads and lists one entry per CDR3 protein. The sample lists 600,000 to 800,000 distinct CDR3 sequences, 24% seen once, with approximately 8.2% in the top ten. CDR1 is SEHNR and CDR2 is FQNEAQ in the germline V gene (reference sequence). Trimming shortened V by 5 bases and J by 2 bases, and 16 bases separated the two germline ends. This CDR3 comprises 16 residues. The rearrangement joins TRBV7-9 to TRBJ2-1, with D possibly being TRBD1 or TRBD2 (5 bases each). Sequenced input: CD8+ T cells from PBMCs. The source of this sequence is a human donor in good health (CMV status not recorded). Some clones in this sample may be carry-over from other donors' samples. CDR3 in DNA: TGTGCCAGCAGCGGGGCCCCGGGGCGAACCTACAATGAGCAGTTCTTC. Amino acids: CASSGAPGRTYNEQFF.